This is a list of T cell receptor beta chains from one sample in a study of T-cell reconstitution after alpha-beta-depleted transplantation in children. TCRdb reprocessed the PCR reads via MiXCR and lists one record per CDR3 protein. The sample holds hundreds of thousands of distinct CDR3 sequences; roughly 10% are singletons and the top ten take less than 5%. This material consisted of PBMCs from the stem cell graft donor, taken from the stem cell graft. Receptor source: a human donor who donated a stem cell graft to a child with acute myeloid leukemia. CDR3s leave out the opening cysteine and the closing phenylalanine or tryptophan. Fields, in order: V gene, CDR3 protein.

V gene: TRBV7-8; CDR3 protein: ARRVTGELF
V gene: TRBV7-2; CDR3 protein: AGASGLTDTQY
V gene: TRBV3-1; CDR3 protein: ASSQGRGLANEQY
V gene: TRBV12-3/TRBV12-4; CDR3 protein: ASSFMSADTQY
V gene: TRBV18; CDR3 protein: ASSPGGGKSGNQPQH
V gene: TRBV6-2/TRBV6-3; CDR3 protein: ASSYAPGRAAYGYT
V gene: TRBV12-3/TRBV12-4; CDR3 protein: ASTPTVTGELF
V gene: TRBV29-1; CDR3 protein: SVGYYNEQF
V gene: TRBV20-1; CDR3 protein: SAILRDRVGYGYT
V gene: TRBV20-1; CDR3 protein: SAKRGQGPTDTQY
V gene: TRBV29-1; CDR3 protein: SVAQAVFNEQF
V gene: TRBV12-3/TRBV12-4; CDR3 protein: ASSLKGDTEAF
V gene: TRBV30; CDR3 protein: AWSWGQGFDYGYT
V gene: TRBV6-4; CDR3 protein: ASIGRYEQY
V gene: TRBV20-1; CDR3 protein: SANDHWGDRAYEQY
V gene: TRBV9; CDR3 protein: ASSVWGIGEQY
V gene: TRBV20-1; CDR3 protein: SARDRSAVPDTQY
V gene: TRBV6-5; CDR3 protein: ASSYSPGISYEQY
V gene: TRBV12-3/TRBV12-4; CDR3 protein: ASSSTGGRSGPY
V gene: TRBV29-1; CDR3 protein: SVAGLAGDNEQF
V gene: TRBV5-6; CDR3 protein: ASSLNRGRWGQPQH
V gene: TRBV27; CDR3 protein: ASSSFWRNEQF
V gene: TRBV4-3; CDR3 protein: ASSQDSRTTDTQY
V gene: TRBV12-3/TRBV12-4; CDR3 protein: ASSSKRNAIY
V gene: TRBV29-1; CDR3 protein: SVDRDRVGLGNQPQH
V gene: TRBV7-3; CDR3 protein: ASSLTRASGSREQY
V gene: TRBV7-2; CDR3 protein: ASSPSGRSTDTQY
V gene: TRBV27; CDR3 protein: ASSLPGGPTDEQF
V gene: TRBV7-8; CDR3 protein: ASSLRTSGASYEQY
V gene: TRBV11-1; CDR3 protein: ASRAGPGTYNEQF
V gene: TRBV7-7; CDR3 protein: ASSSWVGGQNTGELF
V gene: TRBV20-1; CDR3 protein: SAGGSPYEQY
V gene: TRBV3-1; CDR3 protein: ASSQAGLAVNEQY
V gene: TRBV24-1; CDR3 protein: ATSDPRSPRAEAF
V gene: TRBV3-1; CDR3 protein: ASSQGRGGDGYT
V gene: TRBV25-1; CDR3 protein: ASSEFRELGTQY
V gene: TRBV12-3/TRBV12-4; CDR3 protein: ALCLGNGYT
V gene: TRBV29-1; CDR3 protein: SAGSELYEQY
V gene: TRBV12-3/TRBV12-4; CDR3 protein: ASHSGLPSGANVLT
V gene: TRBV18; CDR3 protein: ASSPGSRTTTDTQY
V gene: TRBV9; CDR3 protein: ASTKTGGAYNEQF
V gene: TRBV24-1; CDR3 protein: ATSDSWTSGHYNEQF
V gene: TRBV29-1; CDR3 protein: SEGQGGGLGSSSEQF
V gene: TRBV5-1; CDR3 protein: ASSTGQSSGNTIY
V gene: TRBV12-3/TRBV12-4; CDR3 protein: ASSSSGTPGGYT
V gene: TRBV7-2; CDR3 protein: ASSSGSYLAYEQY
V gene: TRBV7-8; CDR3 protein: ASSLADRRSTDTQY
V gene: TRBV6-6; CDR3 protein: ASSSLAQETQY
V gene: TRBV14; CDR3 protein: ASSQDFRLAGDSDTQY
V gene: TRBV7-9; CDR3 protein: ASSPGQAPNYGYT
V gene: TRBV14; CDR3 protein: ASSQVTGGNSPLH
V gene: TRBV18; CDR3 protein: ASSSGQGAMNTEAF
V gene: TRBV7-6; CDR3 protein: ASSLLKQQDRMDTQY
V gene: TRBV7-3; CDR3 protein: ASSQGLTSWGTGELF
V gene: TRBV19; CDR3 protein: ASSSRTGVSNQPQH
V gene: TRBV5-1; CDR3 protein: ASSFGPSENEKLF
V gene: TRBV20-1; CDR3 protein: SANRDFNTGELF
V gene: TRBV6-2/TRBV6-3; CDR3 protein: ASSPLAGGSYNEQF
V gene: TRBV12-3/TRBV12-4; CDR3 protein: ASSSLAGAGEQF